This T cell receptor (beta chain) emerged from a study of CD8 T cells in Susac syndrome. About the research overall: Patients with Susac syndrome were therapy-naive, treated with corticosteroids, or treated with intravenous immunoglobulin alone when blood was collected.

Note on this clonotype: A junction boundary mismatches the germline segment, possibly from a read error.

Roughly 0.45 to 1 ug RNA was reverse transcribed with random hexamers. Coverage of TCR beta CDR3 amplification by immunoSEQ multiplex PCR extended to 54 Vbeta and 13 Jbeta. TCRdb redid the calling of the immunoSEQ multiplex PCR reads with MiXCR, one entry per CDR3 protein. The sample carries 95,000 to 150,000 distinct CDR3 sequences, about 93% recorded once. The germline CDR1 and CDR2 sequences are SEHNR and FQNEAQ (reference sequence). There are 12 residues in the CDR3. From blood CD8+ and CD4+ T cells, the TCR beta chain was sequenced. TEMRA cells were enriched by FACS, and CD4+ and CD8+ T cells were negatively isolated.

The receptor was isolated from a human donor with Susac syndrome. The rearrangement links TRBV7-9 to TRBJ2-1, with D unresolved. Sequenced sample: CD8+ T cells from PBMCs. The CDR3 DNA is TGTGCCAGCAGCTTGTCCTCCAATGAGCAGTTCTTC. Its translation is CASSLSSNEQFF. The whole variable domain, filled in from reference TRBV7-9 and TRBJ2-1, reads DTGVSQNPRHKITKRGQNVTFRCDPISEHNRLYWYRQTLGQGPEFLTYFQNEAQLEKSRLLSDRFSAERPKGSFSTLEIQRTEQGDSAMYLCASSLSSNEQFFGPGTRLTVL.